These 28 T cell receptor beta chains were all obtained from the same sample, sequenced in a study of patients and donors after allogeneic stem cell transplantation. TCRdb re-analysed the RT-PCR reads in MiXCR, keeping a single row per CDR3 protein. This sample has approximately 27,000 distinct CDR3 sequences, with more than 8% found just once. Sequencing was done on a sample of blood, either unsorted or a sorted T cell fraction (not recorded which). The receptor source for this set is a human donor who was either an allogeneic HSCT recipient or a stem cell or donor lymphocyte infusion donor (not recorded which). It is not recorded whose cells these are; they may come from a transplant donor.

By sample fraction, this clonotype is medium-sized. The chain links TRBV5-1 to TRBJ2-3; the match to TRBD1 covers 7 bases. Germline assignment: CDR1 SGHRS and CDR2 YFSETQ. The CDR3 length is 14 residues. V trimming: 6 bases; J trimming: 6 bases; junction bases outside the gene matches: 10. The CDR3: CASTPGQAADTQYF. CDR3 bases: TGCGCCAGCACCCCCGGACAGGCGGCGGATACGCAGTATTTT.

This chain connects TRBV10-1 to TRBJ2-5, with TRBD2 as a possible D gene (5 bases). The CDR3 has 14 amino acids. The germline V gene has CDR1 WNHNN and CDR2 SYGVQD (reference sequence). V gave up 4 bases and J gave up 1 base, with 10 bases separating them. The chain's CDR3 is CASSVRRVQETQYF. CDR3 in DNA: TGCGCCAGCAGTGTAAGGCGGGTCCAAGAGACCCAGTACTTC.

This clonotype was counted at least ten times. The CDR3 region is CASSLAGTGRSDTQYF. In DNA form, the CDR3 reads TGTGCCAGCAGCTTAGCCGGGACAGGGAGATCCGATACGCAGTATTTT. This chain connects TRBV7-2 to TRBJ2-3, with 9 bases fitting TRBD1. J gave up 6 bases and V 0 bases, and 7 bases lay outside the gene matches. This CDR3 comprises 16 residues. Germline V gene data show CDR1 as SGHTA and CDR2 as FQGNSA.

This clonotype was seen at least ten times. The chain employs TRBV12-3 or TRBV12-4 and TRBJ1-2; no definite D call. Trimming stripped 5 bases from V and 4 bases from J, with 11 bases between. The length of the CDR3 is 13 residues. CDR3 sequence reads: CASSPAGFYGYTF. As DNA, the CDR3 is TGTGCCAGCAGTCCAGCGGGGTTCTATGGCTACACCTTC.

This clonotype was seen at least ten times. The CDR3 coding sequence is TGTGCCAGCAGCCAAGGCCATCACGGCGCGGACACTGAAGCTTTCTTT. It encodes CASSQGHHGADTEAFF. The J gene is TRBJ1-1, the V gene TRBV4-2; D gene uncertain. Between the trimmed V and J ends, which lost 1 base and 3 bases, there was a span of 15 bases. CDR3 length: 16 residues. Germline CDR1 is LGHNA and CDR2 is YNFKEQ.

At least ten counts were recorded for this clonotype. This sequence joins TRBV25-1 and TRBJ1-4; D remains ambiguous. The germline CDR1 and CDR2 sequences are MGHDK and SYGVNS. With 5 bases removed from V and 7 bases from J, the gap between germline ends came to 8 bases. The CDR3 is made up of 12 amino acids. The CDR3 DNA follows: TGTGCCAGCAGTCTGGGGAGTGAAAAACTGTTTTTT. Its translation: CASSLGSEKLFF.

A few counts support this clonotype. This sequence joins TRBV9 and TRBJ2-5; 7 bases are a match to TRBD1. The V gene end was trimmed by 3 bases and the J gene end by 9 bases; junction bases not matched to a gene: 11. Germline V CDR1 and CDR2: SGDLS, YYNGEE. This CDR3 has 14 amino acids. The DNA of the CDR3 is TGTGCCAGCAGCGCTACAGGGGCCAGTAAGGCCCAGTACTTC. Amino acids: CASSATGASKAQYF.

DNA for the CDR3: TGTGCCAGCAGCGTTCCGGGACACTGGAACACTGAAGCTTTCTTT. It codes for CASSVPGHWNTEAFF. The chain recombines TRBV7-9 with TRBJ1-1, with D perhaps matching TRBD1 (6 bases). Trimming took 5 bases from V and 1 from J, leaving 14 bases between them. The CDR3 runs 15 residues. Per the germline V gene, CDR1 is SEHNR and CDR2 is FQNEAQ (reference sequence).

This clonotype was found many times. The chain employs TRBV16 and TRBJ1-2, with 7 bases aligning to TRBD1. V dropped 4 bases and J dropped 4; count of bases not matched to a gene: 9. The CDR3 length is 15 residues. The V gene's germline CDR1 is KGHSY and CDR2 FQNENV. CDR3 nucleotide sequence: TGTGCCAGCAGCCCGACGCGGGACAGTCCCTATGGCTACACCTTC. The encoded protein is CASSPTRDSPYGYTF.

This clonotype has at least ten counts. The chain recombines TRBV11-3 with TRBJ2-1, with 11 bases identical to TRBD2. Germline V gene data show CDR1 as SGHNT and CDR2 as YENEEA. Losses at the gene ends were 5 bases for V and 14 bases for J; bases not matched to a gene: 14. This CDR3 is built from 15 residues. CDR3 sequence: CASSRSGTSGGEEFF. The CDR3 DNA reads TGTGCCAGCAGCCGTTCCGGGACTAGCGGAGGGGAGGAGTTCTTC.

The V call is TRBV9, the J call TRBJ1-2; D call uncertain. Trimming shortened V by 3 bases and J by 6 bases, and 6 bases separated the two germline ends. Germline assignment: CDR1 SGDLS and CDR2 YYNGEE. The CDR3 runs to 11 residues. The CDR3 sequence: CASSAPHGYTF. The CDR3, as DNA: TGTGCCAGCAGCGCCCCGCATGGCTACACCTTC. Supplemented by reference TRBV9 and TRBJ1-2, the full variable domain reads DSGVTQTPKHLITATGQRVTLRCSPRSGDLSVYWYQQSLDQGLQFLIQYYNGEERAKGNILERFSAQQFPDLHSELNLSSLELGDSALYFCASSAPHGYTFGSGTRLTVV.

This clonotype was recorded at least ten times. The chain joins TRBV6-1 to TRBJ2-6; 11 bases fit TRBD1. With V trimmed by 7 bases and J by 0 bases, 5 bases remained unmatched. The CDR3 is 17 amino acids. CDR1 and CDR2 from the germline V gene are MNHNS and SASEGT. The CDR3 bases are TGTGCCAGCAATGCCGGGACAGGGGGCTCTGGGGCCAACGTCCTGACTTTC. Protein sequence: CASNAGTGGSGANVLTF.

This clonotype was recorded a few times. The chain joins TRBV5-1 to TRBJ1-1; a weak D match, TRBD1 (5 bases). V gave up 6 bases and J gave up 4 bases, with 25 bases separating them. The V gene's germline CDR1 is SGHRS and CDR2 YFSETQ. The CDR3 contains 17 residues. The CDR3 reads CASNNAGLPAGSTEAFF. The CDR3 DNA follows: TGCGCCAGCAACAACGCAGGGCTTCCAGCAGGTAGCACTGAAGCTTTCTTT. Filled out from reference TRBV5-1 and TRBJ1-1, the complete variable domain reads KAGVTQTPRYLIKTRGQQVTLSCSPISGHRSVSWYQQTPGQGLQFLFEYFSETQRNKGNFPGRFSGRQFSNSRSEMNVSTLELGDSALYLCASNNAGLPAGSTEAFFGQGTRLTVV.

In its sample, this clonotype is medium-sized (0.01 to 0.1%). The V and J genes are TRBV4-1 and TRBJ2-1; weak D call: TRBD2 (6 bases). The germline V gene encodes CDR1 MGHRA and CDR2 YSYEKL. This CDR3 region has 16 residues. Trimming removed 0 bases at V and 4 bases at J, with 13 bases between. The CDR3, as DNA: TGCGCCAGCAGCCAAGATGGGAGGCCCGATTACAATGAGCAGTTCTTC. This translates into CASSQDGRPDYNEQFF.

In this sample, this clonotype turned up a few times. Here the CDR3 reads CASSLGGTGRGNQPQHF. The CDR3, as DNA: TGTGCCAGCAGCTTAGGCGGGACAGGGAGAGGCAATCAGCCCCAGCATTTT. The chain combines TRBV7-9 with TRBJ1-5, with TRBD1 matching over 9 bases. CDR1 is SEHNR, CDR2 FQNEAQ, per germline (reference sequence). The junction had 6 bases not matched to a gene; V was cut back by 1 base and J by 2 bases. The CDR3 length is 17 residues.

The table lists this clonotype with a few counts. The J gene is TRBJ2-7, the V gene TRBV27; D is unresolved. CDR3 length: 14 residues. The germline gives CDR1 MNHEY, CDR2 SMNVEV (reference sequence). Trimming removed 2 bases at V and 4 bases at J, with 12 bases between. CDR3 sequence reads: CASSLLPMAYEQYF. CDR3 sequence (DNA): TGTGCCAGCAGTTTACTGCCGATGGCATACGAGCAGTACTTC.

This clonotype was observed a few times. The chain couples TRBV20-1 to TRBJ1-3; D gene unclear. The CDR3 totals 16 residues. V gave up 0 bases and J gave up 0 bases, with 12 bases separating them. Germline CDR1 is DFQATT and CDR2 is SNEGSKA (reference sequence). CDR3 residues: CSARDQKTGSGNTIYF. CDR3 coding DNA: TGCAGTGCTAGAGACCAAAAAACGGGCTCTGGAAACACCATATATTTT.

This clonotype was seen more than once but under ten times. The V call is TRBV12-3 or TRBV12-4, the J call TRBJ2-2; the D gene could be TRBD1 or TRBD2 (5 bases each). This CDR3 has 18 amino acids. The V end lost 2 bases, the J end lost 0 bases, and 16 bases lay between the germline ends. The CDR3 loop is CASSLTGGGPTNTGELFF. In nucleotides, the CDR3 is TGTGCCAGCAGTTTAACGGGTGGGGGACCGACGAACACCGGGGAGCTGTTTTTT.

This clonotype has a count of ten or more. J is TRBJ1-2 and V is TRBV10-2; D perhaps matches TRBD1 (5 bases). CDR1 and CDR2 from the germline V gene are WSHSY and SAAADI. This CDR3 is built from 16 residues. V dropped 2 bases and J dropped 6 bases, with 19 bases sitting between them. Written as DNA, the CDR3 is TGCGCCAGCAGTGAGAGGACGAAGGGCACGGGGGATGGCTACACCTTC. The encoded protein is CASSERTKGTGDGYTF.

The CDR3: CASRLANEQYF. In nucleotides, the CDR3 is TGTGCCAGCAGACTAGCGAACGAGCAGTACTTC. The V call is TRBV28, the J call TRBJ2-7; 7 bases map to TRBD2. Germline CDR1 MDHEN, CDR2 SYDVKM. With V trimmed by 6 bases and J by 5 bases, 1 base remained unmatched. CDR3 size: 11 residues.

In this sample, this clonotype turned up a few times. The rearrangement uses TRBV4-1 and TRBJ2-7; a weak D match, TRBD2 (5 bases). Germline V CDR1 and CDR2: MGHRA, YSYEKL. V lost 3 bases to trimming and J lost 2 bases, with 8 bases between them. The CDR3 has 13 residues. Here the CDR3 reads CASSQGSPYEQYF. The CDR3 bases are TGCGCCAGCAGCCAGGGGAGCCCCTACGAGCAGTACTTC.

Ten or more counts support this clonotype. This CDR3 reads CASSFGTGGFYEQYF. In DNA form, the CDR3 reads TGTGCCAGCAGCTTTGGCACAGGGGGTTTCTACGAGCAGTACTTC. The rearrangement joins TRBV5-6 to TRBJ2-7; 8 bases fit TRBD1. V was pared by 2 bases and J by 3 bases, with 7 bases of the junction left unmatched. The CDR3 consists of 15 residues. The germline V gene encodes CDR1 SGHDT and CDR2 YYEEEE. The complete variable domain, with remaining parts taken from reference TRBV5-6 and TRBJ2-7, reads DAGVTQSPTHLIKTRGQQVTLRCSPKSGHDTVSWYQQALGQGPQFIFQYYEEEERQRGNFPDRFSGHQFPNYSSELNVNALLLGDSALYLCASSFGTGGFYEQYFGPGTRLTVT.

The chain combines TRBV5-1 with TRBJ2-1, with D possibly matching TRBD2 (6 bases). The CDR3 covers 16 residues. The V end lost 7 bases, the J end lost 0 bases, and 17 bases lay between the germline ends. Germline CDR1 is SGHRS and CDR2 is YFSETQ. CDR3 coding DNA: TGCGCCAGCGGCCACGACGGAGGGCTCTCCTACAATGAGCAGTTCTTC. The encoded protein is CASGHDGGLSYNEQFF.

This clonotype was counted ten times or more. The CDR3 DNA sequence: TGCAGTGCTAGAGATCACAGAATGAACACTGAAGCTTTCTTT. Protein sequence: CSARDHRMNTEAFF. The V and J genes are TRBV20-1 and TRBJ1-1; D ambiguous. From germline, CDR1 is DFQATT and CDR2 SNEGSKA (reference sequence). The V and J ends lost 0 bases and 0 bases respectively, with 8 bases between them. This CDR3 comprises 14 residues.

In its sample, this clonotype was seen many times. V is TRBV12-3 or TRBV12-4 and J is TRBJ2-3; tentative D call: TRBD2 (6 bases). The CDR3 runs to 14 residues. The V gene lost 2 bases and the J gene lost 0 bases, with 6 bases spanning the gap. In DNA, the CDR3 is TGTGCCAGCAGTTTAAGCGGGAGCACAGATACGCAGTATTTT. Residues: CASSLSGSTDTQYF.

This clonotype was observed at least ten times. V usage is TRBV7-8 and J usage is TRBJ2-2; 12 positions match TRBD1. CDR3 length: 14 residues. The V and J ends lost 8 bases and 6 bases, in that order; junction bases with no gene match: 4. Germline loops: CDR1 SGHVS, CDR2 FQNEAQ. The CDR3 sequence is CASAGQGASGELFF. Written as DNA, the CDR3 is TGTGCCAGCGCGGGACAGGGGGCGTCCGGGGAGCTGTTTTTT. Drawing the rest from reference TRBV7-8 and TRBJ2-2, the complete variable domain is GAGVSQSPRYKVAKRGQDVALRCDPISGHVSLFWYQQALGQGPEFLTYFQNEAQLDKSGLPSDRFFAERPEGSVSTLKIQRTQQEDSAVYLCASAGQGASGELFFGEGSRLTVL.

This clonotype has just a few counts. This chain connects TRBV27 to TRBJ2-7; TRBD2 might be the D (6 bases). CDR1 and CDR2 (germline): MNHEY, SMNVEV (reference sequence). This CDR3 is 14 amino acids long. Trimming left V 3 bases short and J 0 bases short, with 9 bases between. The CDR3 sequence: CASSFAGSSYEQYF. The CDR3 bases are TGTGCCAGCAGTTTTGCGGGGAGCTCCTACGAGCAGTACTTC.

The sample holds a few counts of this clonotype. This rearrangement joins TRBV6-2 or TRBV6-3 to TRBJ2-5; TRBD2 matches 8 bases. V lost 1 base, J lost 6 bases, and 4 bases stayed unmatched. Germline CDR1 MNHEY, CDR2 SVGEGT. The CDR3 sequence is 14 residues long. The CDR3 here is CASSYWREVKTQYF. The CDR3, as DNA: TGTGCCAGCAGTTACTGGCGGGAGGTGAAGACCCAGTACTTC.